The 17 T cell receptor beta chains in this list originate from one sample, sequenced in a study of blood T cell repertoires in COVID-19 (TCRdb year 2020). The receptor library was made with the immunoSEQ multiplex PCR assay. TCRdb took this table from immuneACCESS and kept in-frame rearrangements with V and J called. Such tables lack part of the clones; where checked against another copy, unresolved V genes explain under half of the gap, and the rest is unexplained. This sample gives 200,000 or so clones in total; approximately 80% of them show up just once. Clones ranked in the top ten supply roughly 13% of the sample. Sequences were obtained from peripheral blood. Receptors were obtained from a human donor in a cohort sampled during active COVID-19.

This chain joins TRBV19 and TRBJ2-1; 9 bases align to TRBD2. The trim removed 8 bases at V and 6 bases at J, leaving 17 bases unmatched. Germline CDR1 reads LNHDA; CDR2 reads SQIVND (reference sequence). This CDR3 has 17 residues. CDR3 sequence (DNA): TGTGCCAGTCGGGCAGGGAGAAGAGCGGGAGGCGCCAATGAGCAGTTCTTC. It codes for CASRAGRRAGGANEQFF.

V usage is TRBV28 and J usage is TRBJ2-3; TRBD1 aligns across 10 bases. V was clipped by 5 bases and J by 2 bases; unmatched bases: 4. This CDR3 has 15 residues. The germline V gene encodes CDR1 MDHEN and CDR2 SYDVKM. The CDR3 DNA reads TGTGCCAGCAGTCACGGGACAGGGGACACAGATACGCAGTATTTT. It yields the protein CASSHGTGDTDTQYF.

V and J are TRBV28 and TRBJ1-5; D may be TRBD1 (5 bases). Between the trimmed V and J ends, which lost 3 bases and 2 bases, there was a span of 14 bases. Germline values: CDR1 MDHEN, CDR2 SYDVKM. This CDR3 has 16 residues. The CDR3 DNA reads TGTGCCAGCAGTTTTTCCCCTGACAGCCGCAATCAGCCCCAGCATTTT. Translating gives CASSFSPDSRNQPQHF.

The rearrangement joins TRBV5-6 to TRBJ2-1; TRBD2 aligns across 8 bases. Germline V gene sequence: CDR1 SGHDT, CDR2 YYEEEE. The ends lost 2 bases at V and 1 base at J; junction bases unmatched: 5. The length of the CDR3 is 16 residues. The CDR3 sequence is CASSFRSGSSYNEQFF. DNA for the CDR3: TGTGCCAGCAGCTTCAGGAGCGGGAGTTCCTACAATGAGCAGTTCTTC.

The CDR3 protein is CASSGFRAGPFYNEQFF. The DNA of the CDR3 is TGTGCCAGCAGTGGGTTTAGGGCGGGTCCCTTCTACAATGAGCAGTTCTTC. This chain links TRBV6-1 with TRBJ2-1; a weak D match, TRBD2 (5 bases). CDR1 and CDR2 from the germline V gene are MNHNS and SASEGT. The CDR3 is made up of 17 amino acids. V lost 4 bases, J lost 3 bases, and 19 bases lay in between.

The V call is TRBV28, the J call TRBJ2-1; D is possibly TRBD2 (6 bases). The CDR3 totals 14 residues. The V end was cut by 8 bases, the J end by 10 bases, with 21 bases between. Germline CDR1 MDHEN, CDR2 SYDVKM. The CDR3 loop reads CASALAGLDREQFF. The CDR3 DNA is TGTGCCAGCGCATTGGCGGGACTTGATAGAGAGCAGTTCTTC.

The chain employs TRBV18 and TRBJ1-5, with D maybe TRBD1 (6 bases). The V end lost 6 bases, the J end lost 3 bases, and 15 bases lay between the germline ends. This CDR3 region has 15 residues. Germline CDR1 and CDR2: KGHSH and LQKENI. The CDR3 region has the DNA TGTGCCAGCTCCCTCCAAGGACAGTTCAATCAGCCCCAGCATTTT. As protein: CASSLQGQFNQPQHF.

The V gene is TRBV7-9, the J gene TRBJ1-6, with TRBD1 identical over 7 bases. Looked up from germline, CDR1 is SEHNR and CDR2 is FQNEAQ (reference sequence). V trimming: 2 bases; J trimming: 7 bases; junction bases outside the gene matches: 5. CDR3 length: 15 amino acids. The CDR3 nucleotides are TGTGCCAGCAGCTTATTCGGGACAGCGAATTCACCCCTCCACTTT. This sequence encodes CASSLFGTANSPLHF. Variable domain in full (rest from reference TRBV7-9 and TRBJ1-6): DTGVSQNPRHKITKRGQNVTFRCDPISEHNRLYWYRQTLGQGPEFLTYFQNEAQLEKSRLLSDRFSAERPKGSFSTLEIQRTEQGDSAMYLCASSLFGTANSPLHFGNGTRLTVT.

CDR3 DNA: TGTGCCATTCTCCCTACCCCCGGGCAGTTCTTC. It is translated as CAILPTPGQFF. The chain uses TRBV19 and TRBJ2-1; D ambiguous. Germline V CDR1 and CDR2: LNHDA, SQIVND (reference sequence). V shed 10 bases and J shed 12 bases, with 16 bases lying between them. The length of the CDR3 is 11 residues.

The chain joins TRBV11-2 to TRBJ2-7, with 9 bases that match TRBD2. The length of the CDR3 is 15 residues. Germline V gene lookup returns CDR1 SGHAT and CDR2 FQNNGV. The trim removed 1 base at V and 3 bases at J, leaving 4 bases unmatched. CDR3 in DNA: TGTGCCAGCAGCTTAGGGGGACTAGCCTTCTACGAGCAGTACTTC. Its translation: CASSLGGLAFYEQYF. Supplemented by reference TRBV11-2 and TRBJ2-7, the full variable domain reads EAGVAQSPRYKIIEKRQSVAFWCNPISGHATLYWYQQILGQGPKLLIQFQNNGVVDDSQLPKDRFSAERLKGVDSTLKIQPAKLEDSAVYLCASSLGGLAFYEQYFGPGTRLTVT.

V is TRBV7-2 and J is TRBJ2-4; D may be TRBD2 (7 bases). Per germline, CDR1 SGHTA and CDR2 FQGNSA. V lost 3 bases to trimming and J lost 7 bases, with 22 bases between them. This CDR3 contains 17 residues. This CDR3 reads CASSLRQGRGLGNIQYF. The DNA of the CDR3 is TGTGCCAGCAGCTTGAGGCAGGGGCGGGGGCTAGGGAACATTCAGTACTTC. Full variable domain (rest looked up from reference TRBV7-2 and TRBJ2-4): GAGVSQSPSNKVTEKGKDVELRCDPISGHTALYWYRQSLGQGLEFLIYFQGNSAPDKSGLPSDRFSAERTGGSVSTLTIQRTQQEDSAVYLCASSLRQGRGLGNIQYFGAGTRLSVL.

This clone was counted a single time. The V and J genes are TRBV7-9 and TRBJ2-3; D unclear. The germline V gene has CDR1 SEHNR and CDR2 FQNEAQ (reference sequence). V was trimmed by 5 bases and J by 0 bases, leaving 15 bases between them. The CDR3 contains 16 residues. CDR3 sequence (DNA): TGTGCCAGCAGCCTACGGAGTTTTGCTAGCACAGATACGCAGTATTTT. Translation: CASSLRSFASTDTQYF.

The chain carries TRBV2 and TRBJ2-3; 13 nucleotides line up with TRBD2. The CDR3 spans 18 residues. Germline-derived CDR1 and CDR2 are SNHLY and FYNNEI. Trimming at V came to 6 bases and at J to 0 bases, leaving 9 bases not matched to a gene. CDR3 sequence reads: CASRGGLAGAASTDTQYF. CDR3 DNA sequence: TGTGCCAGCAGGGGCGGACTAGCGGGAGCTGCTAGCACAGATACGCAGTATTTT.

The chain combines TRBV28 with TRBJ1-1, with D maybe TRBD1 (6 bases). V was clipped by 6 bases and J by 1 base, with 15 bases between them. This CDR3 spans 15 amino acids. Germline values: CDR1 MDHEN, CDR2 SYDVKM. The DNA of the CDR3 is TGTGCCAGCAGGATAGACGACAGGCAGAACACTGAAGCTTTCTTT. This encodes CASRIDDRQNTEAFF.

Here the CDR3 DNA reads TGTGCCAGCAGCTCGAGGGGGACAGGGACCGAGCAGTACTTC. This translates into CASSSRGTGTEQYF. The rearrangement links TRBV5-4 to TRBJ2-7, with 9 bases matching TRBD1. CDR3 length: 14 residues. Germline CDR1 SGHNT, CDR2 YYREEE (reference sequence). The junction had 7 bases not matched to a gene; V was cut back by 3 bases and J by 6 bases.

The chain recombines TRBV6-5 with TRBJ1-6; D may be TRBD1 (6 bases). Trimming took 4 bases from V and 10 from J, leaving 17 bases between them. This CDR3 has 15 residues. Germline V gives CDR1 MNHEY, CDR2 SVGAGI. The CDR3 spells CASSFNREVSSPLHF. The CDR3, as DNA: TGTGCCAGCAGTTTCAACAGGGAAGTTTCGTCACCCCTCCACTTT.

The V call is TRBV28, the J call TRBJ2-7, with no clear D. The length of the CDR3 is 15 residues. V lost 5 bases and J lost 7, with 21 bases in between. Per the germline V gene, CDR1 is MDHEN and CDR2 is SYDVKM. CDR3 sequence (DNA): TGTGCCAGCAGTACGACCGCCCGGGTGGGTGGGGAGCAGTACTTC. This gives the protein CASSTTARVGGEQYF.